The rows below give T cell receptor beta chains drawn from one sample of a study of blood T cells in healthy people across ages. Via MiXCR, TCRdb re-called the 5' RACE reads, giving one row per CDR3 protein. The repertoire includes approximately 780,000 distinct CDR3 sequences, roughly 26% of them detected once, and approximately 2.9% sits in the top ten. A further study also used this sample, focusing on T cells of mothers and their children.

The sample comprised blood. Receptor source: a boy between 5 and 17 years old in good health. CDR3s include the opening cysteine and the closing phenylalanine or tryptophan. A D gene is named only where the DNA matches it firmly. Only some rows state a clone size, as once, few, many or a class for expanded clones.

clone size	V gene	D gene	J gene	CDR3 protein	CDR3 DNA
few	TRBV29-1	-	TRBJ1-4	CSVSGEGEKLFF	TGCAGCGTTTCAGGGGAGGGTGAAAAACTGTTTTTT
-	TRBV20-1	TRBD1	TRBJ2-5	CSARFEVVAGGSWYQETQYF	TGCAGTGCTAGATTTGAGGTGGTGGCAGGGGGCTCCTGGTACCAAGAGACCCAGTACTTC
few	TRBV3-1	TRBD1	TRBJ1-1	CASSQDLRDSSEAFF	TGTGCCAGCAGCCAAGATTTGAGGGACAGTTCTGAAGCTTTCTTT
few	TRBV30	TRBD2	TRBJ2-7	CAWSVSTSRTTYEQYF	TGTGCCTGGAGTGTATCGACTAGCAGAACCACTTACGAGCAGTACTTC
-	TRBV29-1	TRBD1	TRBJ2-2	CSVLTGNGELFF	TGCAGCGTATTGACAGGGAACGGGGAGCTGTTTTTT
-	TRBV9	-	TRBJ1-1	CASSVAEIAPNTEAFF	TGTGCCAGCAGCGTAGCTGAGATAGCCCCGAACACTGAAGCTTTCTTT
few	TRBV7-9	-	TRBJ2-5	CASSLRSGREQETQYF	TGTGCCAGCAGCTTAAGGTCAGGACGGGAACAAGAGACCCAGTACTTC
-	TRBV12-3/TRBV12-4	-	TRBJ1-2	CASSPRAEGYTF	TGTGCCAGCAGTCCCAGGGCGGAGGGCTACACCTTC
-	TRBV5-1	-	TRBJ2-7	CASSLAGGENYEQYF	TGCGCCAGCAGCTTGGCCGGAGGGGAGAACTACGAGCAGTACTTC
-	TRBV29-1	TRBD2	TRBJ2-7	CSVDLLSGTSGGNSYEQYF	TGCAGCGTTGATCTTCTCTCCGGGACTAGCGGGGGAAACTCCTACGAGCAGTACTTC
few	TRBV24-1	-	TRBJ2-7	CATSDRGEQYF	TGTGCCACCAGTGACAGGGGCGAGCAGTACTTC
-	TRBV29-1	-	TRBJ2-7	CSVLHSNEQYF	TGCAGCGTCCTCCATAGCAACGAGCAGTACTTC